The next 23 T cell receptor beta chains were all read from a single sample in a study of cytomegalovirus exposure and HLA in healthy donors. The PCR contained 60 Vbeta and 13 Jbeta primers. Some clones are missing from TCRdb's copy, which holds only in-frame ones; the method was immunoSEQ multiplex PCR. In the table there are 160,000 or so clones, approximately 79% of which are singletons. The specimen was PBMCs. All receptors come from a man in his forties in good health and CMV-seronegative.

This chain joins TRBV6-1 and TRBJ2-7, with 7 bases lining up with TRBD2. The V and J ends lost 2 bases and 1 base, in that order; junction bases with no gene match: 5. The CDR3 loop spans 15 amino acids. Germline V CDR1 and CDR2: MNHNS, SASEGT. CDR3 sequence reads: CASSELAVKSYEQYF. The CDR3 DNA follows: TGTGCCAGCAGTGAACTAGCGGTTAAATCCTACGAGCAGTACTTC.

This clone was recorded once. The genes are TRBV5-1 and TRBJ2-5; weak D call: TRBD2 (6 bases). Trimming took 0 bases from V and 2 from J, leaving 11 bases between them. This CDR3 has 15 residues. Germline V gene sequence: CDR1 SGHRS, CDR2 YFSETQ. DNA for the CDR3: TGCGCCAGCAGCTTGGATGGGACTGGGCAAGAGACCCAGTACTTC. Protein: CASSLDGTGQETQYF. The full variable domain, rest sourced from reference TRBV5-1 and TRBJ2-5, is KAGVTQTPRYLIKTRGQQVTLSCSPISGHRSVSWYQQTPGQGLQFLFEYFSETQRNKGNFPGRFSGRQFSNSRSEMNVSTLELGDSALYLCASSLDGTGQETQYFGPGTRLLVL.

The genes are TRBV9 and TRBJ2-1; 12 nucleotides line up with TRBD2. The junction had 14 bases not matched to a gene; V was cut back by 0 bases and J by 10 bases. Germline CDR1 SGDLS, CDR2 YYNGEE. CDR3 length equals 18 residues. CDR3 bases: TGTGCCAGCAGCGTAGAAGCCGGGCTAGCGGGGGGGCCACGAGAGCAGTTCTTC. Translation gives CASSVEAGLAGGPREQFF.

V gene TRBV7-2 combines with J gene TRBJ1-1; perhaps TRBD1 as D (5 bases). V was shortened by 5 bases and J by 5 bases, with 21 bases between the two germline ends. From germline, CDR1 is SGHTA and CDR2 FQGNSA. The CDR3 runs to 16 residues. CDR3 bases: TGTGCCAGCAGCCTATTATCCGGGACTCCCATAACTGAAGCTTTCTTT. Amino acid sequence: CASSLLSGTPITEAFF.

The chain joins TRBV23-1 to TRBJ2-5, with a weak D call TRBD1 (5 bases). TRBV23-1 falls under the ORF class, with uncertain function. The germline V and J ends were trimmed by 4 bases and 4 bases, with 19 bases remaining between them. The CDR3 runs 16 residues. The CDR3 bases are TGCGCCAGCAGTCCCTCGCCGGGCCAGGGTAGAGAGACCCAGTACTTC. The encoded protein is CASSPSPGQGRETQYF.

The V call is TRBV30, the J call TRBJ2-3; D gene ambiguous. Trimming removed 0 bases at V and 5 bases at J, with 9 bases between. This CDR3 spans 13 amino acids. CDR1 is GTSNPN and CDR2 is SVGIG in the germline V gene (reference sequence). In DNA form, the CDR3 reads TGTGCCTGGAGTGTAAGGAGACTAGATACGCAGTATTTT. Protein sequence: CAWSVRRLDTQYF.

This clone turned up a few times. The chain has TRBV7-9 and TRBJ1-2; D unclear. Trimming cost V 7 bases and J 0 bases, with 9 bases left between them. The CDR3 is 13 residues long. Germline V gene lookup returns CDR1 SEHNR and CDR2 FQNEAQ (reference sequence). CDR3 nucleotide sequence: TGTGCCAGCACCAGAGACTCTAACTATGGCTACACCTTC. It specifies CASTRDSNYGYTF.

The chain joins TRBV7-6 to TRBJ1-1; TRBD1 is a possible D gene (6 bases). From germline, CDR1 is SGHVS and CDR2 FNYEAQ. The V end was cut by 6 bases, the J end by 1 base, with 15 bases between. The CDR3 is 15 residues long. This chain's CDR3 is CASSYPPQGNTEAFF. Written as DNA, the CDR3 is TGTGCCAGCAGTTATCCTCCACAGGGGAACACTGAAGCTTTCTTT.

V usage is TRBV5-1 and J usage is TRBJ2-7; TRBD1 aligns across 7 bases. Germline loops: CDR1 SGHRS, CDR2 YFSETQ. This CDR3 is built from 14 residues. The V segment lost 5 bases and the J segment 3 bases; nucleotides outside the gene matches: 8. CDR3 in DNA: TGCGCCAGCAGGGATCGACAGGGCGGCTACGAGCAGTACTTC. It is translated as CASRDRQGGYEQYF.

This clone has a handful of counts. The rearrangement uses TRBV28 and TRBJ1-5; no firm D call. The germline V gene has CDR1 MDHEN and CDR2 SYDVKM. Trimming removed 8 bases at V and 4 bases at J, with 9 bases between. The CDR3 runs 12 residues. In DNA form, the CDR3 reads TGTGCCAGCCTGCGCCTTAATCAGCCCCAGCATTTT. This sequence encodes CASLRLNQPQHF.

The CDR3: CASAEDREEFDEQFF. Written as DNA, the CDR3 is TGTGCTAGTGCCGAGGACAGGGAAGAATTCGATGAGCAGTTCTTC. This chain joins TRBV12-5 and TRBJ2-1; 8 bases align to TRBD1. Germline-derived CDR1 and CDR2 are LGHNT and FRNRAP. CDR3 length equals 15 residues. V shed 7 bases, J shed 8 bases, and the junction held 13 bases outside the gene matches.

This chain uses TRBV15 with TRBJ2-5; a weak D match, TRBD1 (5 bases). CDR3 size: 15 residues. Germline V gene sequence: CDR1 LNHNV, CDR2 YYDKDF (reference sequence). Deletions cut 1 base from V and 2 bases from J, with 11 bases between. CDR3 sequence reads: CATSRGVQEQETQYF. In DNA form, the CDR3 reads TGTGCCACCAGCAGAGGGGTACAGGAACAAGAGACCCAGTACTTC.

This clone was observed a few times. The chain carries TRBV7-6 and TRBJ2-1; D perhaps matches TRBD1 (6 bases). Deletions cut 2 bases from V and 4 bases from J, with 15 bases between. Germline V gene sequence: CDR1 SGHVS, CDR2 FNYEAQ. The CDR3 spans 16 residues. This chain's CDR3 is CASSLSGGQLYNEQFF. The CDR3 bases are TGTGCCAGCAGCTTAAGTGGAGGACAGTTGTACAATGAGCAGTTCTTC.

This sequence joins TRBV5-1 and TRBJ2-4, with a tentative D call TRBD1 (6 bases). CDR3 length: 14 amino acids. With 6 bases removed from V and 0 bases from J, the gap between germline ends came to 10 bases. Germline CDR1 and CDR2: SGHRS and YFSETQ. The CDR3 DNA reads as TGCGCCAGCACAGGGGCCGGAGCCAAAAACATTCAGTACTTC. This codes for CASTGAGAKNIQYF.

V usage is TRBV2 and J usage is TRBJ2-7; 9 bases are a match to TRBD1. V lost 7 bases, J lost 4 bases, and 8 bases stayed unmatched. The germline V gene has CDR1 SNHLY and CDR2 FYNNEI. The CDR3 consists of 14 residues. In DNA form, the CDR3 reads TGTGCCAGCACTCCCGGACAGGGGATATACGAGCAGTACTTC. It is translated as CASTPGQGIYEQYF.

V usage is TRBV9 and J usage is TRBJ1-3; D is possibly TRBD1 (5 bases). CDR3 length equals 15 residues. Germline V lookup: CDR1 SGDLS, CDR2 YYNGEE. With 4 bases removed from V and 0 bases from J, the gap between germline ends came to 11 bases. CDR3 DNA sequence: TGTGCCAGCAGCTCCGGACACCTCTCTGGAAACACCATATATTTT. The encoded protein is CASSSGHLSGNTIYF.

Points on this clone: Other DNA variants within this sample encode the same CDR3. The chain has TRBV5-1 and TRBJ2-7, with D possibly being TRBD2 (6 bases). CDR1 is SGHRS and CDR2 is YFSETQ in the germline V gene. With 0 bases removed from V and 2 bases from J, the gap between germline ends came to 9 bases. The CDR3 sequence is 14 residues long. Written as DNA, the CDR3 is TGCGCCAGCAGCTTGGGAACGGGGGCCTACGAGCAGTACTTC. It translates to CASSLGTGAYEQYF. Looking up the rest from reference TRBV5-1 and TRBJ2-7 gives the full variable domain: KAGVTQTPRYLIKTRGQQVTLSCSPISGHRSVSWYQQTPGQGLQFLFEYFSETQRNKGNFPGRFSGRQFSNSRSEMNVSTLELGDSALYLCASSLGTGAYEQYFGPGTRLTVT.

The J gene is TRBJ2-3, the V gene TRBV6-4; possibly TRBD2 for D (5 bases). The CDR3 totals 14 residues. Per the germline V gene, CDR1 is MRHNA and CDR2 is SNTAGT. V gave up 5 bases and J gave up 2 bases, with 11 bases separating them. CDR3 loop: CASSRDTATDTQYF. The CDR3 DNA reads TGTGCCAGCAGTCGGGATACCGCCACAGATACGCAGTATTTT.

The chain recombines TRBV6-1 with TRBJ1-6, with TRBD1 matching over 9 bases. Looked up from germline, CDR1 is MNHNS and CDR2 is SASEGT. The CDR3 is made up of 14 amino acids. V lost 9 bases and J lost 8; bases outside the gene matches: 8. CDR3 amino acids: CASAGQGQDSPLHF. CDR3 coding DNA: TGTGCCAGTGCGGGACAGGGTCAGGATTCACCCCTCCACTTT.

As regards this clone: The germline gene is not matched at one end of the junction; a read error may be the cause. The rearrangement joins TRBV7-9 to TRBJ2-5; TRBD1 matches at 7 bases. The CDR3 sequence is 15 residues long. Germline CDR1 reads SEHNR; CDR2 reads FQNEAQ (reference sequence). The CDR3 protein is CSSSLGGVGQETQYF. CDR3 DNA: TGTTCCAGCAGCTTAGGGGGCGTCGGACAAGAGACCCAGTACTTC.

This chain uses TRBV16 with TRBJ2-5, with D possibly being TRBD2 (6 bases). The germline gives CDR1 KGHSY, CDR2 FQNENV. The CDR3 consists of 14 residues. Trimming took 4 bases from V and 2 from J, leaving 11 bases between them. The CDR3 bases are TGTGCCAGCAGCCCACCGGGAGTGCAAGAGACCCAGTACTTC. Its translation: CASSPPGVQETQYF.

The chain is built from TRBV5-1 and TRBJ1-2; a possible D gene is TRBD1 (6 bases). The CDR3 extends over 14 amino acids. The ends were cut back, 0 bases at V and 3 bases at J, with 9 bases in the middle. The germline CDR1 and CDR2 sequences are SGHRS and YFSETQ. The chain's CDR3 is CASSLGPGDYGYTF. The CDR3 DNA is TGCGCCAGCAGCTTGGGCCCAGGGGACTATGGCTACACCTTC.

There are a few counts of this clone. The rearrangement joins TRBV2 to TRBJ2-1, with D possibly being TRBD1 (5 bases). This CDR3 has 12 amino acids. V was pared by 8 bases and J by 4 bases, with 9 bases between. Germline values: CDR1 SNHLY, CDR2 FYNNEI. The CDR3 region is CASVTGYNEQFF. As DNA, the CDR3 is TGTGCCAGCGTAACAGGATACAATGAGCAGTTCTTC. Based on the CDR3 plus reference TRBV2 and TRBJ2-1, the full variable domain is EPEVTQTPSHQVTQMGQEVILRCVPISNHLYFYWYRQILGQKVEFLVSFYNNEISEKSEIFDDQFSVERPDGSNFTLKIRSTKLEDSAMYFCASVTGYNEQFFGPGTRLTVL.